Listed here are 22 T cell receptor beta chains from one sample, sequenced in a study of siplizumab effects on memory and regulatory T cells. Sequencing was performed with immunoSEQ multiplex PCR; in TCRdb, only in-frame clones are kept and a portion is missing. The table records approximately 120,000 clones, approximately 90% of them present only once. Sequenced input: Tregs sorted from blood. Source of these receptors: a human donor in good health.

There are a few counts of this clone. V is TRBV7-9 and J is TRBJ2-5; D unclear. This CDR3 region has 11 residues. Germline-derived CDR1 and CDR2 are SEHNR and FQNEAQ (reference sequence). V gave up 3 bases and J gave up 5 bases, with 4 bases separating them. The CDR3 spells CASSFGETQYF. In nucleotides, the CDR3 is TGTGCCAGCAGCTTTGGGGAGACCCAGTACTTC.

The genes are TRBV7-9 and TRBJ1-4; 8 positions match TRBD1. The length of the CDR3 is 13 residues. Germline trimming cut 1 base from V and 8 bases from J; bases unmatched to any gene: 0. Germline-derived CDR1 and CDR2 are SEHNR and FQNEAQ (reference sequence). CDR3 DNA sequence: TGTGCCAGCAGCTTAGGGACAGGGGAAAAACTGTTTTTT. Translation gives CASSLGTGEKLFF.

This chain joins TRBV11-2 and TRBJ2-7, with TRBD2 identical over 10 bases. CDR3 length equals 15 residues. Germline CDR1 reads SGHAT; CDR2 reads FQNNGV. V lost 5 bases, J lost 5 bases, and 9 bases stayed unmatched. CDR3 bases: TGTGCCAGCAGCGGGCCTAGCGGGAGAGGGGACGAGCAGTACTTC. This codes for CASSGPSGRGDEQYF.

The rearrangement links TRBV6-1 to TRBJ2-7, with D uncertain. Germline CDR1 and CDR2: MNHNS and SASEGT. Trimming shortened V by 5 bases and J by 6 bases, and 8 bases separated the two germline ends. This CDR3 spans 11 amino acids. The CDR3 sequence: CASSRVLEQYF. CDR3 DNA sequence: TGTGCCAGCAGTCGGGTTCTCGAGCAGTACTTC.

This clone was counted between two and nine times. The chain has TRBV5-1 and TRBJ1-1, with no clear D. There are 14 residues in the CDR3. V was pared by 0 bases and J by 0 bases, with 6 bases between. Looked up from germline, CDR1 is SGHRS and CDR2 is YFSETQ. The CDR3 sequence is CASSLEALNTEAFF. The CDR3 DNA is TGCGCCAGCAGCTTGGAGGCCTTGAACACTGAAGCTTTCTTT.

The chain joins TRBV6-6 to TRBJ2-1, with D unresolved. V lost 6 bases and J 7 bases, leaving 7 bases between the germline ends. Germline V gene sequence: CDR1 MNHNY, CDR2 SVGAGI (reference sequence). CDR3 length: 11 amino acids. The CDR3 region has the DNA TGTGCCAGCAGCAACCTTAATGAGCAGTTCTTC. This translates into CASSNLNEQFF.

This clone was detected only once. The CDR3: CASSVTSGSYEQYF. Written as DNA, the CDR3 is TGTGCCAGCAGCGTCACTAGCGGGAGCTACGAGCAGTACTTC. The chain recombines TRBV6-5 with TRBJ2-7, with 11 bases aligning to TRBD2. Germline loops: CDR1 MNHEY, CDR2 SVGAGI. V shed 6 bases, J shed 3 bases, and the junction held 4 bases outside the gene matches. The CDR3 extends over 14 amino acids.

The chain recombines TRBV10-3 with TRBJ1-5, with D maybe TRBD1 (5 bases). The V gene lost 10 bases and the J gene lost 1 base, with 8 bases spanning the gap. Germline V gene sequence: CDR1 ENHRY, CDR2 SYGVKD. The CDR3 sequence is 12 residues long. CDR3 in amino acids: CATGPSNQPQHF. DNA for the CDR3: TGTGCCACGGGACCGAGCAATCAGCCCCAGCATTTT.

This clone was seen once. This rearrangement joins TRBV5-1 to TRBJ2-5; TRBD1 aligns across 8 bases. Near its end, the DNA agrees better with TRBJ2-7, so the J call may be wrong. The CDR3 sequence is 16 residues long. From germline, CDR1 is SGHRS and CDR2 YFSETQ. In DNA, the CDR3 is TGCGCCAGCAGCTTGACCAGACAGGGGCGCACGTACGAGCAGTACTTC. Amino acid sequence: CASSLTRQGRTYEQYF.

This rearrangement joins TRBV6-5 to TRBJ1-6; 7 bases agree with TRBD1. Germline-derived CDR1 and CDR2 are MNHEY and SVGAGI. The length of the CDR3 is 15 residues. The V segment lost 4 bases and the J segment 5 bases; nucleotides outside the gene matches: 5. CDR3 in amino acids: CASSFTGTDNSPLHF. CDR3 bases: TGTGCCAGCAGTTTTACCGGGACAGATAATTCACCCCTCCACTTT.

This chain joins TRBV29-1 and TRBJ1-1; TRBD1 is a possible D gene (6 bases). The CDR3 contains 14 residues. Germline CDR1 and CDR2: SQVTM and ANQGSEA. V was clipped by 8 bases and J by 4 bases, with 20 bases between them. DNA for the CDR3: TGCAGCTACCACCTAACAGGGAGGAGCACTGAAGCTTTCTTT. This sequence encodes CSYHLTGRSTEAFF.

The rearrangement uses TRBV6-6 and TRBJ2-6; 10 nucleotides align to TRBD1. Trimming cost V 10 bases and J 2 bases; bases outside gene matches: 5. This CDR3 is 15 amino acids long. CDR1 is MNHNY, CDR2 SVGAGI, per germline (reference sequence). The CDR3 here is CAIRQGAAGANVLTF. CDR3 coding DNA: TGTGCCATTAGACAGGGGGCTGCTGGGGCCAACGTCCTGACTTTC.

The CDR3 DNA sequence: TGTGCCAGCAGCTTGGGGCGGCTATCGCCCCAGCATTTT. Its protein product is CASSLGRLSPQHF. This chain connects TRBV5-6 to TRBJ1-5; unclear D gene. This CDR3 comprises 13 residues. V lost 0 bases to trimming and J lost 9 bases, with 10 bases between them. Germline CDR1 and CDR2: SGHDT and YYEEEE.

The chain carries TRBV6-1 and TRBJ2-7; TRBD2 matches at 11 bases. V was clipped by 4 bases and J by 1 base; unmatched bases: 6. This CDR3 region has 16 residues. CDR1 MNHNS and CDR2 SASEGT come from the germline V gene. The CDR3 region is CASSALTSGISYEQYF. DNA for the CDR3: TGTGCCAGCAGTGCCTTGACTAGCGGGATATCCTACGAGCAGTACTTC.

This chain links TRBV7-6 with TRBJ2-1; no firm D call. This CDR3 contains 15 residues. V lost 3 bases to trimming and J lost 3 bases, with 12 bases between them. Per germline, CDR1 SGHVS and CDR2 FNYEAQ. The CDR3 bases are TGTGCCAGCAGCTTGGTCCAGAATATCTACAATGAGCAGTTCTTC. Translation gives CASSLVQNIYNEQFF.

This clone was recorded once. This chain links TRBV4-1 with TRBJ2-1, with 8 bases identical to TRBD1. The CDR3 is made up of 17 amino acids. In germline, CDR1 is MGHRA, CDR2 YSYEKL. The junction had 6 bases not matched to a gene; V was cut back by 1 base and J by 1 base. The CDR3 sequence: CASSQVLTGGSYNEQFF. Written as DNA, the CDR3 is TGCGCCAGCAGCCAAGTTTTAACAGGGGGGTCCTACAATGAGCAGTTCTTC.

This chain uses TRBV29-1 with TRBJ2-6; tentative D call: TRBD2 (6 bases). The CDR3 is made up of 15 amino acids. Germline assignment: CDR1 SQVTM and CDR2 ANQGSEA. V was shortened by 4 bases and J by 2 bases, with 12 bases between the two germline ends. CDR3 protein: CSVVAPGAGANVLTF. CDR3 DNA: TGCAGCGTTGTGGCTCCGGGGGCTGGGGCCAACGTCCTGACTTTC.

The rearrangement links TRBV6-5 to TRBJ2-3; no firm D call. V lost 6 bases, J lost 2 bases, and 15 bases lay in between. The CDR3 runs 15 residues. From germline, CDR1 is MNHEY and CDR2 SVGAGI. CDR3 region: CASSLAIPNTDTQYF. CDR3 bases: TGTGCCAGCAGCCTTGCGATCCCAAACACAGATACGCAGTATTTT.

J is TRBJ2-7 and V is TRBV21-1; whether TRBD1, the table's D call, matches the DNA was not checked. TRBV21-1 is assigned pseudogene status. The CDR3 is made up of 14 amino acids. The CDR3 DNA sequence: TGTGCCAGCAGCAGCGGACAGTGGACCTACGAGCAGTACTTC. This gives the protein CASSSGQWTYEQYF.

The chain combines TRBV9 with TRBJ1-2; D gene unclear. Germline CDR1 SGDLS, CDR2 YYNGEE. CDR3 size: 13 residues. V lost 3 bases to trimming and J lost 4 bases, with 10 bases between them. CDR3 protein: CASSESVGYGYTF. The CDR3 DNA is TGTGCCAGCAGCGAATCAGTCGGCTATGGCTACACCTTC.

The chain joins TRBV19 to TRBJ1-3, with TRBD1 identical over 9 bases. The CDR3 consists of 15 residues. The trim removed 5 bases at V and 9 bases at J, leaving 11 bases unmatched. Germline loops: CDR1 LNHDA, CDR2 SQIVND (reference sequence). CDR3 protein: CASSLRGQGRLTIYF. In DNA form, the CDR3 reads TGTGCCAGTAGTTTGAGAGGACAGGGGCGCCTCACCATATATTTT.

The chain uses TRBV11-3 and TRBJ1-1; D perhaps matches TRBD1 (6 bases). The CDR3 extends over 17 amino acids. Germline CDR1 is SGHNT and CDR2 is YENEEA. The V gene lost 5 bases and the J gene lost 0 bases, with 19 bases spanning the gap. CDR3 sequence reads: CASSPRRPGHLNTEAFF. The CDR3 nucleotides read TGTGCCAGCAGCCCACGACGCCCGGGACACTTGAACACTGAAGCTTTCTTT.